The entry below describes one TCR beta chain. At least ten counts were recorded for this clonotype. This clone's antigen is unknown. Per-nucleotide qualities are absent, and no much larger clonotype sits a single base away. The instrument given in TCRdb is Illumina HiSeq 1500. TCRdb reprocessed the public reads (quality trimming at Q25 with fastp, clone calling with MiXCR) and kept in-frame beta chains. Each record represents a unique CDR3 protein, reported with the most common genes and DNA among its rows. The sample includes approximately 1,000,000 distinct CDR3 sequences, with less than 40% observed a single time. The ten largest clones add up to more than 12% of the sample. The CDR3 goes from the cysteine to the phenylalanine over 16 residues. Of all the DNA, just the CDR3 is kept, 48 bases in frame from base 1. The V end gives up 3 bases and the J end 2 bases, leaving 5 bases in the junction not matched to a gene. The germline V gene provides CDR1 SGHTA and CDR2 FQGNSA.

The label giving this sample's treatment or condition can be read as: in vitro stimulation with specific CMV peptide epitopes to enrich CMV-specific T cells. This sample is drawn from a study of T cell repertoires in cytomegalovirus infection (dated by TCRdb to the late 2010s). At the level of the whole study: Recently identified HLA-C-restricted CMV epitopes, whose presentation resists viral immunomodulation, were targeted by peptide stimulations together with well-studied HLA-B-restricted epitopes. Donor HLA type was relevant to the analysis, as public TCR beta signatures indicated carriage of CMV infection together with the matching HLA type. Broader findings and caveats from the paper: In both this cohort and an independent approximately 350-donor cohort, the cumulative frequency of public TCR beta family members distinguished carriers of CMV infection plus the relevant HLA type. The ex vivo response was dominated by HLA-C-restricted CMV-specific TCR beta clonotypes, which also provided the single most frequent clonotype in two of eight donors.

Here the sequenced sample was cultured CD8+ T cells from PBMCs, taken from culture after CMV antigen stimulation. The sequence came from a human donor in good health (CMV status not recorded). Some clones in this sample may be carry-over from other donors' samples. The V and J genes are TRBV7-2 and TRBJ2-5; 11 central nucleotides agree with TRBD1. Here is the DNA: TGTGCCAGCAGCTTCCGGGACAGGGGGTTTCAAGAGACCCAGTACTTC. Its translation is CASSFRDRGFQETQYF.